The 8 T cell receptor beta chains below come from one sample, sequenced in a study of T cells in localized non-small cell lung cancer. Profiled with immunoSEQ multiplex PCR; TCRdb holds only in-frame clones, not every one. The data show 9,500 to 11,000 clones, more than 85% seen once. Source: peripheral blood, taken before any cancer treatment. The receptor source for this set is a male donor at least 60 years old with stage III lung adenocarcinoma.

This chain joins TRBV21-1 and TRBJ2-2; TRBD1 is taken as the D call from the table, unchecked against the DNA. TRBV21-1 is reported as a pseudogene. CDR3 length: 18 amino acids. This CDR3 reads CASSKVPRTGEDTGELFF. CDR3 nucleotide sequence: TGTGCCAGCAGCAAAGTTCCTCGGACAGGGGAGGACACCGGGGAGCTGTTTTTT.

This chain joins TRBV28 and TRBJ1-5; D gene uncertain. Trimming shortened V by 3 bases and J by 5 bases, and 11 bases separated the two germline ends. Per the germline V gene, CDR1 is MDHEN and CDR2 is SYDVKM. The CDR3 runs to 14 residues. This CDR3 reads CASSFSGGHQPQHF. The CDR3 nucleotides read TGTGCCAGCAGTTTTTCGGGCGGGCATCAGCCCCAGCATTTT.

J is TRBJ2-1 and V is TRBV5-6, with 11 bases fitting TRBD2. This CDR3 spans 15 amino acids. The ends lost 2 bases at V and 4 bases at J; junction bases unmatched: 2. The germline V gene has CDR1 SGHDT and CDR2 YYEEEE. The CDR3 DNA reads as TGTGCCAGCAGCTTCACTAGCGGGAGTTACAATGAGCAGTTCTTC. This encodes CASSFTSGSYNEQFF.

The CDR3, as DNA: TGTGCCAGCAGCCCCGGTCGGGGGGTTGACTATCGCTACGAGCAGTACTTC. It specifies CASSPGRGVDYRYEQYF. The V gene is TRBV6-4, the J gene TRBJ2-7; 7 bases are shared with TRBD2. J gave up 3 bases and V 6 bases, and 17 bases lay outside the gene matches. CDR3 length equals 17 residues. CDR1 and CDR2 (germline): MRHNA, SNTAGT.

J is TRBJ2-3 and V is TRBV7-2; TRBD2 matches 8 bases. The CDR3 consists of 13 residues. Trimming cost V 6 bases and J 4 bases; bases outside gene matches: 3. CDR1 is SGHTA, CDR2 FQGNSA, per germline. CDR3 residues: CASSSGTPDTQYF. CDR3 DNA: TGTGCCAGCAGTAGCGGGACCCCAGATACGCAGTATTTT. Supplemented by reference TRBV7-2 and TRBJ2-3, the full variable domain reads GAGVSQSPSNKVTEKGKDVELRCDPISGHTALYWYRQSLGQGLEFLIYFQGNSAPDKSGLPSDRFSAERTGGSVSTLTIQRTQQEDSAVYLCASSSGTPDTQYFGPGTRLTVL.

V is TRBV7-2 and J is TRBJ2-5; D unclear. Germline-derived CDR1 and CDR2 are SGHTA and FQGNSA. There are 13 residues in the CDR3. Between the trimmed V and J ends, which lost 2 bases and 0 bases, there was a span of 4 bases. The CDR3 nucleotides read TGTGCCAGCAGCTTAACGAACCAAGAGACCCAGTACTTC. Residues: CASSLTNQETQYF.

The CDR3 here is CSVVGRNEQYF. CDR3 coding DNA: TGCAGCGTTGTAGGGCGAAACGAGCAGTACTTC. V is TRBV29-1 and J is TRBJ2-7; D remains unclear. Trimming stripped 4 bases from V and 5 bases from J, with 9 bases between. The CDR3 covers 11 residues. The germline V gene has CDR1 SQVTM and CDR2 ANQGSEA.

The chain uses TRBV29-1 and TRBJ1-2, with unresolved D. In germline, CDR1 is SQVTM, CDR2 ANQGSEA. The CDR3 extends over 12 amino acids. Trimming pared 3 bases from V and 5 bases from J, leaving 10 bases between. The CDR3 here is CSVDQTVYGYTF. DNA for the CDR3: TGCAGCGTTGATCAAACAGTGTATGGCTACACCTTC.